The 18 T cell receptor beta chains reported below all come from one sample, sequenced in a study of CD8+ T cells in alopecia areata. The treatment: oral pan-JAK inhibitor, 5-10 mg twice daily. RNA extraction was followed by reverse transcription into cDNA, which acted as the sequencing template. Profiling relied on immunoSEQ multiplex PCR, and the TCRdb table lists in-frame clones only, not all of them. The data hold roughly 76,000 clones, with 29% observed a single time. This material consisted of CD8+ T cells sorted from blood, taken at week 4, from a patient treated with tofacitinib. These receptors all stem from a human donor with alopecia areata.

This clone was seen at least ten times. V is TRBV19 and J is TRBJ2-1; no definite D call. CDR3 length: 15 residues. The germline V gene encodes CDR1 LNHDA and CDR2 SQIVND (reference sequence). V dropped 1 base and J dropped 4 bases, with 11 bases sitting between them. CDR3 in amino acids: CASSIGSVGYNEQFF. As DNA, the CDR3 is TGTGCCAGTAGTATAGGATCGGTTGGGTACAATGAGCAGTTCTTC.

Only a few counts were recorded for this clone. The chain is built from TRBV7-2 and TRBJ2-1; D is uncertain. With 5 bases removed from V and 6 bases from J, the gap between germline ends came to 17 bases. The CDR3 has 15 residues. Germline CDR1 SGHTA, CDR2 FQGNSA. The CDR3 loop reads CASSLIGFMGNEQFF. The CDR3 region has the DNA TGTGCCAGCAGCCTCATCGGTTTTATGGGCAATGAGCAGTTCTTC.

This chain connects TRBV2 to TRBJ1-5; no clear D gene. Per the germline V gene, CDR1 is SNHLY and CDR2 is FYNNEI. CDR3 size: 14 residues. Trimming stripped 4 bases from V and 3 bases from J, with 10 bases between. Here the CDR3 reads CASSVSVVNQPQHF. In DNA, the CDR3 is TGTGCCAGCAGTGTATCTGTTGTCAATCAGCCCCAGCATTTT.

As concerns this clone: One end of the junction is discordant with germline, which a read error may explain. The chain links TRBV9 to TRBJ2-1, with 8 bases lining up with TRBD2. The germline gives CDR1 SGDLS, CDR2 YYNGEE. CDR3 length: 15 residues. DNA for the CDR3: TGTGCCAGCAGCGTATCGGGACTAGTCTACTATGAGCAGTTCTTC. It encodes CASSVSGLVYYEQFF. The entire variable domain, with the rest obtained from reference TRBV9 and TRBJ2-1, is as follows: DSGVTQTPKHLITATGQRVTLRCSPRSGDLSVYWYQQSLDQGLQFLIQYYNGEERAKGNILERFSAQQFPDLHSELNLSSLELGDSALYFCASSVSGLVYYEQFFGPGTRLTVL.

V is TRBV27 and J is TRBJ2-3; D might be TRBD2 (6 bases). Germline V gene lookup returns CDR1 MNHEY and CDR2 SMNVEV (reference sequence). Deletions cut 6 bases from V and 0 bases from J, with 13 bases between. This CDR3 spans 15 amino acids. The CDR3 is CASSPGRGSTDTQYF. CDR3 nucleotides: TGTGCCAGCAGCCCCGGGCGGGGAAGCACAGATACGCAGTATTTT.

There are a few counts of this clone. This chain links TRBV29-1 with TRBJ1-2, with D unresolved. Germline V gene data show CDR1 as SQVTM and CDR2 as ANQGSEA. The CDR3 covers 14 residues. V was pared by 4 bases and J by 0 bases, with 12 bases between. CDR3 in DNA: TGCAGCGTTGTCATTCCGGGAGCTAACTATGGCTACACCTTC. Protein: CSVVIPGANYGYTF.

In this sample, this clone turned up a few times. This chain links TRBV27 with TRBJ2-3; unclear D gene. This CDR3 contains 14 residues. Between the trimmed V and J ends, which lost 7 bases and 6 bases, there was a span of 17 bases. Germline loops: CDR1 MNHEY, CDR2 SMNVEV (reference sequence). CDR3 sequence reads: CASNSAVSPDTQYF. DNA of the CDR3: TGTGCCAGCAATTCGGCGGTATCTCCGGATACGCAGTATTTT.

J is TRBJ2-1 and V is TRBV7-2; D perhaps matches TRBD2 (6 bases). The germline V gene has CDR1 SGHTA and CDR2 FQGNSA. The CDR3 spans 15 residues. Trimming stripped 5 bases from V and 5 bases from J, with 16 bases between. DNA for the CDR3: TGTGCCAGCAGCCTGGGAGGAGGGCCGAACAATGAGCAGTTCTTC. Its protein is CASSLGGGPNNEQFF.

Many counts were recorded for this clone. The J gene is TRBJ2-1, the V gene TRBV30; D is uncertain. This CDR3 region has 12 residues. Deletions cut 1 base from V and 7 bases from J, with 8 bases between. Germline V gene data show CDR1 as GTSNPN and CDR2 as SVGIG (reference sequence). The CDR3 DNA reads TGTGCCTGGAGTGCAGCGTTGAATGAGCAGTTCTTC. Amino acids: CAWSAALNEQFF.

This chain links TRBV29-1 with TRBJ1-2, with D perhaps TRBD1 (6 bases). The V and J ends lost 8 bases and 2 bases respectively, with 18 bases between them. Germline V CDR1 and CDR2: SQVTM, ANQGSEA. The CDR3 runs 14 residues. CDR3 amino acids: CSLDREGDNYGYTF. The CDR3 bases are TGCAGCCTGGATCGGGAGGGGGACAACTATGGCTACACCTTC.

The J gene is TRBJ2-7, the V gene TRBV29-1, with a possible D match to TRBD2 (6 bases). Per the germline V gene, CDR1 is SQVTM and CDR2 is ANQGSEA. This CDR3 comprises 13 residues. Trimming removed 1 base from V and 7 bases from J, with 14 bases in between. CDR3 protein: CSVEVRGTWEQYF. CDR3 sequence (DNA): TGCAGCGTTGAAGTTCGGGGGACCTGGGAGCAGTACTTC.

This clone was detected only a few times. V is TRBV5-1 and J is TRBJ2-7; D unresolved. This CDR3 region has 12 residues. V lost 4 bases and J lost 3, with 8 bases in between. Germline CDR1 is SGHRS and CDR2 is YFSETQ. The CDR3 loop reads CASSPTNYEQYF. The CDR3 bases are TGCGCCAGCAGCCCAACAAACTACGAGCAGTACTTC. Full variable domain (remainder filled in from reference TRBV5-1 and TRBJ2-7): KAGVTQTPRYLIKTRGQQVTLSCSPISGHRSVSWYQQTPGQGLQFLFEYFSETQRNKGNFPGRFSGRQFSNSRSEMNVSTLELGDSALYLCASSPTNYEQYFGPGTRLTVT.

This clone showed up just a few times. The CDR3: CSGDRVGITEAFF. The CDR3 DNA reads as TGCAGCGGCGACAGGGTCGGAATCACTGAAGCTTTCTTT. The V call is TRBV29-1, the J call TRBJ1-1, with 7 bases aligning to TRBD1. The CDR3 is made up of 13 amino acids. The germline V gene encodes CDR1 SQVTM and CDR2 ANQGSEA. Trimming removed 7 bases from V and 4 bases from J; junction bases left unmatched: 9.

The chain's CDR3 is CASSPKVTVVYEQYF. CDR3 nucleotide sequence: TGTGCCAGCAGCCCGAAAGTTACAGTAGTCTACGAGCAGTACTTC. The genes are TRBV6-5 and TRBJ2-7; D gene unclear. Germline lookup yields CDR1 MNHEY and CDR2 SVGAGI. The CDR3 has 15 residues. Trimming removed 6 bases from V and 3 bases from J, with 18 bases in between.

The V call is TRBV6-5, the J call TRBJ2-7, with 12 bases fitting TRBD2. Germline CDR1 and CDR2: MNHEY and SVGAGI. V lost 6 bases to trimming and J lost 5 bases; unmatched junction nucleotides: 5. This CDR3 region has 14 residues. In DNA form, the CDR3 reads TGTGCCAGCAGCCTAGCGGGAGGGCGAGACGAGCAGTACTTC. Amino acid sequence: CASSLAGGRDEQYF.

This chain connects TRBV30 to TRBJ1-3; 10 bases are shared with TRBD1. After removal of 4 bases from V and 4 bases from J, the junction contained 4 bases not matched to a gene. CDR3 length equals 14 residues. Germline CDR1 and CDR2: GTSNPN and SVGIG (reference sequence). This CDR3 is CAWMGQGIGNTIYF. CDR3 nucleotide sequence: TGTGCCTGGATGGGACAGGGGATCGGAAACACCATATATTTT.

In this sample, this clone turned up a few times. The J gene is TRBJ1-5, the V gene TRBV15; no clear D. The CDR3 is 13 amino acids. Per the germline V gene, CDR1 is LNHNV and CDR2 is YYDKDF (reference sequence). Trimming removed 5 bases at V and 4 bases at J, with 9 bases between. The CDR3 DNA sequence: TGTGCCACCAGCTCGAGACGGAATCAGCCCCAGCATTTT. This sequence encodes CATSSRRNQPQHF.

V is TRBV6-5 and J is TRBJ1-1; D remains ambiguous. The CDR3 is 15 amino acids. CDR1 and CDR2 from the germline V gene are MNHEY and SVGAGI. V was pared by 2 bases and J by 3 bases, with 13 bases between. CDR3 region: CASSYAAFGDTEAFF. CDR3 coding DNA: TGTGCCAGCAGTTACGCTGCCTTTGGGGACACTGAAGCTTTCTTT.